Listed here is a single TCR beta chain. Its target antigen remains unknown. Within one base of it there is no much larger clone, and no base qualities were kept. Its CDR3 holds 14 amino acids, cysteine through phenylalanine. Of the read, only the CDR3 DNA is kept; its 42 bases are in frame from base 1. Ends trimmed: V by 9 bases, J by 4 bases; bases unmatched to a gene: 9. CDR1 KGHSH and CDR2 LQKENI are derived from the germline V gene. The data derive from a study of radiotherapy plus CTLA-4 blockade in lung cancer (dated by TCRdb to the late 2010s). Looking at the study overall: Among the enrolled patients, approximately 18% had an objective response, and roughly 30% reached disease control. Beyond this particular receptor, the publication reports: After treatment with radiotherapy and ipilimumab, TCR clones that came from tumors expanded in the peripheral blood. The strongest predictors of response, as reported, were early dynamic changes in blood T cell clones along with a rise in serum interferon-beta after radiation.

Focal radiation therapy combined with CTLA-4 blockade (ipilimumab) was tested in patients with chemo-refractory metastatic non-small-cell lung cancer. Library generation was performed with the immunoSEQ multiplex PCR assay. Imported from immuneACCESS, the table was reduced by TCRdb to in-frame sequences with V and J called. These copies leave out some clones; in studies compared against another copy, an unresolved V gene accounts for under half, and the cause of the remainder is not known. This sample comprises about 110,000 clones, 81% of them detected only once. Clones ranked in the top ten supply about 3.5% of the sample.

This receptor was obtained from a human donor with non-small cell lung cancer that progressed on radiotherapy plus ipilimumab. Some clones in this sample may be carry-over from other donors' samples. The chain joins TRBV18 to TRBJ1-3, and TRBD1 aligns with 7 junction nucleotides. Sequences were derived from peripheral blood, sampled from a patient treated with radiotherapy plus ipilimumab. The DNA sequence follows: TGTGCCAGTAACCCCGGGACAGACGGAAACACCATATATTTT. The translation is CASNPGTDGNTIYF.